Described below is a single T cell receptor (beta chain) sequence and its context. This clonotype was picked up many times. No cognate antigen has been identified for it. No qualities accompany the bases; no much larger clone lies one base away. This sample was included in a study of human T cells and chemical hapten exposure (dated by TCRdb to the early 2020s). With regard to the full study: Libraries were pooled for sequencing, and per-sample TCR yields varied mainly because of small differences in library volumes within the pool. In alopecia patients, the study followed how the peripheral blood TCR repertoire changed in vivo over primary and secondary sensitization to diphenylcyclopropenone (DPC), a hapten. Each blood RNA sample was used to sequence both TCR alpha and TCR beta chains. The paper as a whole reports these results and caveats: After repeated subsampling, changes were observed in the strength of the expansion versus patch-test correlation and in the threshold at which the correlation became significant. DPC sensitization did not change the number of TCRs with a frequency above 1 in 1000, and there was no evidence of changes in global repertoire structure.

The library relied on 5' RACE. The data were produced on an Illumina MiSeq. During library preparation, unique molecular identifiers were attached to individual cDNA molecules so that TCRs could be counted in a quantitative, reproducible way. Per the original workflow: The median number of TCRs per sample was roughly 94,000, ranging from roughly 23,224 to 690,600. V, J and CDR3 annotation of the TCR reads was performed with the Decombinator software suite. For PS versus PT1 abundance plots, all samples were subsampled to the same number of TCRs (28,000). TCRs were defined as expanded if absent before sensitization and observed at least eight times at the 2-week time point. The public sequencing data were trimmed at Q25 with fastp and processed into clonotypes with MiXCR by TCRdb, which kept only in-frame beta chains. One record per CDR3 amino acid sequence lists the most common genes and DNA. The V and J calls follow TCRdb's processing rather than the paper's. The sample table shows around 82,000 distinct CDR3 sequences, and under 10% are seen once. The ten biggest clones cover 2% to 2.5% of the sample.

Total RNA was extracted from unfractionated whole blood collected in Tempus Blood RNA tubes. Roughly five healthy volunteers were used as TCR sequencing controls and were bled at day 0, 2 weeks and 6 weeks. The CDR1 and CDR2 encoded by the germline V gene are MGHRA and YSYEKL. Deletion took 5 bases off V and 2 bases off J, with a span of 15 bases between the germline ends. The CDR3 holds 16 amino acids from the cysteine to the phenylalanine. CDR3 DNA is the only sequence kept; it has 48 bases, read in frame from the first base. The source is a male donor in good health. The chain joins TRBV4-1 to TRBJ2-2; the D gene is perhaps TRBD1, on 6 matching bases. The CDR3 protein: CASSSRTAINTGELFF. The nucleotide sequence reads TGCGCCAGCAGCAGTCGGACAGCCATTAACACCGGGGAGCTGTTTTTT.